This T cell receptor (beta chain) was observed in a study of blood T cell repertoires in COVID-19. At the level of the study: The United States, Italy and Spain supplied acute and convalescent COVID-19 samples.

This CDR3 is 16 amino acids long. V was pared by 5 bases and J by 1 base, with 6 bases of the junction left unmatched. The germline V gene encodes CDR1 SGHTA and CDR2 FQGTGA. In the original workflow: Nucleated cell number was recorded as an estimate derived from reference gene primer amplification. Sequencing was performed with immunoSEQ multiplex PCR; in TCRdb, only in-frame clones are kept and a portion is missing. For V, J and clone size, that table is used; D and trimming come from the DNA. The sample consists of 470,000 or so clones, 70% to 90% of them appearing once. Material: peripheral blood. The rearrangement links TRBV7-3 to TRBJ2-7; 12 bases are shared with TRBD2. This TCR was recovered from a human donor in a cohort sampled during active COVID-19. The CDR3 spells CASSPRTSGISYEQYF. CDR3 bases: TGTGCCAGCAGCCCCAGGACTAGCGGGATTTCCTACGAGCAGTACTTC.